This TCR beta chain appears in the sequencing data of a study of cytotoxic CD8 clonotypes in ibrutinib-treated CLL. Study-level background: Mean values per sample were around 270,000 productive templates and 94,082 productive rearrangements.

Cryopreserved PBMCs were the source of 2 to 2.5 micrograms of genomic DNA, which went to TCR beta libraries. Generated by immunoSEQ multiplex PCR, the TCRdb table keeps only in-frame clones and is missing some. The table shows 65,000 to 85,000 clones, with 90% occurring only once. Notes on the study in general: Clonality went up at the time of ibrutinib response, stayed stable in sustained remission, and later dropped back toward its baseline level at progression. The study found public clonotypes uncommon, contracting or stable on treatment.

About this clone itself: Its antigen is unidentified.

CDR1 and CDR2 (germline): SGHNT, YYREEE (reference sequence). This CDR3 contains 13 residues. Deletions cut 1 base from V and 8 bases from J, with 9 bases between. This specimen consisted of PBMCs, obtained after 12 months of ibrutinib treatment. This clonotype was obtained from a human donor with chronic lymphocytic leukemia. The chain employs TRBV5-4 and TRBJ1-4, with unresolved D. The CDR3: CASSLTRAEKLFF. The CDR3 coding sequence is TGTGCCAGCAGCTTGACGCGGGCGGAAAAACTGTTTTTT.